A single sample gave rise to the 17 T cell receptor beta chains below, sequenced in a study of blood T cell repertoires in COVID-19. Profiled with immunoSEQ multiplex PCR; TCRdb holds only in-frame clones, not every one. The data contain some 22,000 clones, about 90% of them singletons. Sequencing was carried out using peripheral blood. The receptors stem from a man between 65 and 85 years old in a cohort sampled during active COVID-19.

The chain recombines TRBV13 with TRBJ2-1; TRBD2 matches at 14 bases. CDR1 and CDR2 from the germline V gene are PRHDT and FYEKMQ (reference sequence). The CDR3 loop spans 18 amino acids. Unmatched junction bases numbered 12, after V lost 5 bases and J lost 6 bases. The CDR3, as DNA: TGTGCCAGCAGCCAAGGACTAGCGGGAGGCCCAAAGACCAATGAGCAGTTCTTC. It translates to CASSQGLAGGPKTNEQFF.

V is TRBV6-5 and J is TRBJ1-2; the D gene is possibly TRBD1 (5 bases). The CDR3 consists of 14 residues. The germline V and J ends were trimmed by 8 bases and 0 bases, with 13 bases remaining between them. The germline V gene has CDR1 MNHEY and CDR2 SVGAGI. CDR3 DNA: TGTGCCAGCCGTCGGGGGGGACCTAACTATGGCTACACCTTC. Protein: CASRRGGPNYGYTF.

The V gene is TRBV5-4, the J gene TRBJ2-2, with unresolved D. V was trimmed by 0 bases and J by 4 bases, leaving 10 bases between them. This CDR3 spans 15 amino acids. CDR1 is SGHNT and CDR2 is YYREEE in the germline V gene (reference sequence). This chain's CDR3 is CASSLAGTGTGELFF. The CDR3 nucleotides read TGTGCCAGCAGCTTGGCCGGTACCGGCACCGGGGAGCTGTTTTTT.

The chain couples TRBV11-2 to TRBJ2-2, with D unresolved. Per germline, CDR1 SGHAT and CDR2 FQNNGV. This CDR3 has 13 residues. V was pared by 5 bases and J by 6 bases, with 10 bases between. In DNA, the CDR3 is TGTGCCAGCAGCCCCACGGTGGCCGGGGAGCTGTTTTTT. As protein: CASSPTVAGELFF.

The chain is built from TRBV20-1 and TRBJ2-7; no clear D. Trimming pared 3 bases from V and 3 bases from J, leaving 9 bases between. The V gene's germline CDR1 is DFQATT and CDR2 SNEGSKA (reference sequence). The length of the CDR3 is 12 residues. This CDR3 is CSASVNNYEQYF. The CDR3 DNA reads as TGCAGTGCTAGTGTAAACAACTACGAGCAGTACTTC.

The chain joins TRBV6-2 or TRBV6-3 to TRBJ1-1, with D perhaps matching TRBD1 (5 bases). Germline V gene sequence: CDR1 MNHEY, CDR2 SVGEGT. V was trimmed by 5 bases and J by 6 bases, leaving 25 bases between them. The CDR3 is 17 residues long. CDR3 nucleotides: TGTGCCAGCAGTAGGGCGGGGGTAACCCTAACCGTCGCTGAAGCTTTCTTT. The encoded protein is CASSRAGVTLTVAEAFF.

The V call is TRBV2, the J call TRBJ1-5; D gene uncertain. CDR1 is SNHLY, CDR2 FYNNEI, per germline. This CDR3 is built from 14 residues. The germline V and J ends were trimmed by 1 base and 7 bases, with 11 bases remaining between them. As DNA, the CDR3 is TGTGCCAGCAGTGAAGTTCGGTTTGTACAGCCCCAGCATTTT. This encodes CASSEVRFVQPQHF.

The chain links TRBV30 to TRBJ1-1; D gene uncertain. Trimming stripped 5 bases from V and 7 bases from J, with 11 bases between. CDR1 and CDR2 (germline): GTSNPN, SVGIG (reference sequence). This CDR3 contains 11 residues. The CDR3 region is CAWGPRGEAFF. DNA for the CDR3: TGTGCCTGGGGCCCCCGGGGTGAAGCTTTCTTT.

The DNA of the CDR3 is TGTGCCAGCACCCGATCATGGGGAGGGCCCGGGAGAGAGACCCAGTACTTC. This encodes CASTRSWGGPGRETQYF. The chain combines TRBV7-2 with TRBJ2-5; 7 positions match TRBD2. Germline assignment: CDR1 SGHTA and CDR2 FQGNSA. This CDR3 comprises 17 residues. The junction had 18 bases not matched to a gene; V was cut back by 7 bases and J by 4 bases.

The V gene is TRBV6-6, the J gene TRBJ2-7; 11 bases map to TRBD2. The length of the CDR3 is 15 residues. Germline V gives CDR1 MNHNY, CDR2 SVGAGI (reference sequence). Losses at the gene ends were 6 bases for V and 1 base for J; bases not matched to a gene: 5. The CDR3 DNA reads TGTGCCAGCAGGACGACTAGCGGGGATTCCTACGAGCAGTACTTC. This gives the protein CASRTTSGDSYEQYF.

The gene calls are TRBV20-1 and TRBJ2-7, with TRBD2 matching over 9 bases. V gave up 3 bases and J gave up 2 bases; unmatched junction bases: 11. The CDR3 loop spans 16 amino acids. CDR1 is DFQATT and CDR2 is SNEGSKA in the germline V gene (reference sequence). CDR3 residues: CSASGWVRGGAYEQYF. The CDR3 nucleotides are TGCAGTGCTAGTGGGTGGGTGCGCGGGGGGGCCTACGAGCAGTACTTC.

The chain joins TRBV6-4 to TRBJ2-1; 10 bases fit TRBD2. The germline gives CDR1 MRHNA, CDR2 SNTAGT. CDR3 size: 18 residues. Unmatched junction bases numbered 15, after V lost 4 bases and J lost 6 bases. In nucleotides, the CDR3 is TGTGCCAGCAGTGCGGGGATGGTCCCCGGGACTAGCGTCAATGAGCAGTTCTTC. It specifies CASSAGMVPGTSVNEQFF.

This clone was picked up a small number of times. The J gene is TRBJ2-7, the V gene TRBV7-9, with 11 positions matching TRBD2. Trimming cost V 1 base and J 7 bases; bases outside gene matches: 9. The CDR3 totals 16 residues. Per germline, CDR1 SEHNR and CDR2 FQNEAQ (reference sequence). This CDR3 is CASSLGQLAGEGEQYF. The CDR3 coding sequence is TGTGCCAGCAGCTTAGGCCAACTAGCGGGAGAGGGGGAGCAGTACTTC.

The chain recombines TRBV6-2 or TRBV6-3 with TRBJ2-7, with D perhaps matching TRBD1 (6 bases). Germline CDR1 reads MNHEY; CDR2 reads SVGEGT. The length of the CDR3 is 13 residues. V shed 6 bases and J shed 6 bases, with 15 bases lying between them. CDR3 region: CASSSGTSVEQYF. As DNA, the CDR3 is TGTGCCAGCAGCTCCGGGACAAGCGTCGAGCAGTACTTC.

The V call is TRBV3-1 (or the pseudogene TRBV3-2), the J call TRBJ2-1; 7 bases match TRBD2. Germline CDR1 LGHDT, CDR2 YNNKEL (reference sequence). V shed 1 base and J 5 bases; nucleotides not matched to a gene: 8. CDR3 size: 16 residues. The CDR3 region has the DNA TGTGCCAGCAGCCAAGGACTGACTAGCACGCACAATGAGCAGTTCTTC. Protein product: CASSQGLTSTHNEQFF.

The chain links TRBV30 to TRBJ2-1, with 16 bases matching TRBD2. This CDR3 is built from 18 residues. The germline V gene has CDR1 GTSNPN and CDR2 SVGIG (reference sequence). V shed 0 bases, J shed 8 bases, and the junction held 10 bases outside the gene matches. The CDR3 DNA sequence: TGTGCCTGGAGTGTACGTAAGGGGACTAGCGGGAGGGGCTATGAGCAGTTCTTC. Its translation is CAWSVRKGTSGRGYEQFF.

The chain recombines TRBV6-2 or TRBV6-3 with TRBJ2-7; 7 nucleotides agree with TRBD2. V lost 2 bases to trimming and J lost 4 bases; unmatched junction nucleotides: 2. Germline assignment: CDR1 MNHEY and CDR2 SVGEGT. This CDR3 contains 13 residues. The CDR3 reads CASSYLRGYEQYF. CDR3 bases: TGTGCCAGCAGTTACCTGCGGGGGTACGAGCAGTACTTC.